Each of the 18 T cell receptor beta chains below was sequenced from the same sample in a study of OX40 agonist ivuxolimab in advanced cancers. Assay: immunoSEQ multiplex PCR; the TCRdb copy retains only in-frame clones and omits some. Of more than 85,000 clones listed, around 88% are singletons. The source material was CD4+ or CD8+ T cells sorted from blood, sampled in a trial of the OX40 agonist ivuxolimab. The receptors here all came from an adult with an advanced solid tumor such as melanoma, head and neck, liver or kidney cancer.

The V and J genes are TRBV2 and TRBJ2-5; D is possibly TRBD1 or TRBD2 (6 bases each). Deletions cut 8 bases from V and 4 bases from J, with 14 bases between. The CDR3 extends over 13 amino acids. In germline, CDR1 is SNHLY, CDR2 FYNNEI. The CDR3 here is CASATGAGETQYF. The CDR3 coding sequence is TGTGCCAGCGCCACGGGGGCGGGAGAGACCCAGTACTTC.

J is TRBJ2-5 and V is TRBV2; D is perhaps TRBD1 (6 bases). This CDR3 comprises 14 residues. Trimming removed 6 bases from V and 3 bases from J, with 14 bases in between. In germline, CDR1 is SNHLY, CDR2 FYNNEI. The CDR3 region is CASRQQGNEETQYF. The DNA of the CDR3 is TGTGCCAGCAGACAACAGGGTAACGAAGAGACCCAGTACTTC. The full variable domain, in which reference TRBV2 and TRBJ2-5 provide the parts outside the CDR3, is EPEVTQTPSHQVTQMGQEVILRCVPISNHLYFYWYRQILGQKVEFLVSFYNNEISEKSEIFDDQFSVERPDGSNFTLKIRSTKLEDSAMYFCASRQQGNEETQYFGPGTRLLVL.

This chain uses TRBV6-5 with TRBJ1-1; 10 bases map to TRBD1. Trimming took 6 bases from V and 13 from J; bases not matched to a gene: 14. Germline CDR1 reads MNHEY; CDR2 reads SVGAGI. CDR3 length: 14 amino acids. The CDR3 DNA sequence: TGTGCCAGCAGACCACTGTCCCGGGACAGGGGAGGTTTCTTT. It encodes CASRPLSRDRGGFF.

The rearrangement links TRBV4-2 to TRBJ1-2; the match to TRBD1 covers 9 bases. The germline gives CDR1 LGHNA, CDR2 YNFKEQ. The CDR3 covers 15 residues. Trimming cost V 5 bases and J 3 bases; bases outside gene matches: 7. The CDR3 protein is CASSSRTGADYGYTF. CDR3 bases: TGTGCCAGCAGCTCTCGGACAGGGGCAGACTATGGCTACACCTTC.

The V and J genes are TRBV6-5 and TRBJ1-1; perhaps TRBD1 as D (5 bases). V lost 7 bases and J 3 bases, leaving 15 bases between the germline ends. The CDR3 loop spans 14 amino acids. CDR1 MNHEY and CDR2 SVGAGI come from the germline V gene. The chain's CDR3 is CASTPGTRHTEAFF. The CDR3 DNA is TGTGCCAGCACCCCCGGGACCCGGCACACTGAAGCTTTCTTT.

The sample holds one count of this clone. The chain uses TRBV18 and TRBJ1-3; TRBD1 aligns across 7 bases. CDR3 length equals 17 residues. CDR1 is KGHSH and CDR2 is LQKENI in the germline V gene. V lost 1 base, J lost 0 bases, and 6 bases stayed unmatched. CDR3 nucleotide sequence: TGTGCCAGCTCACCACAGAACAGGGGAACCTCTGGAAACACCATATATTTT. This encodes CASSPQNRGTSGNTIYF.

This rearrangement joins TRBV12-5 to TRBJ1-4; 8 nucleotides align to TRBD1. Germline lookup yields CDR1 LGHNT and CDR2 FRNRAP. V lost 3 bases, J lost 0 bases, and 6 bases stayed unmatched. The CDR3 extends over 17 amino acids. The CDR3 nucleotides read TGTGCTAGTGGTTTAGCGGACAGGGCGCCAACTAATGAAAAACTGTTTTTT. It yields the protein CASGLADRAPTNEKLFF.

The J gene is TRBJ1-2, the V gene TRBV6-6; tentative D call: TRBD1 (6 bases). The CDR3 contains 13 residues. The germline gives CDR1 MNHNY, CDR2 SVGAGI (reference sequence). With 4 bases removed from V and 7 bases from J, the gap between germline ends came to 13 bases. The CDR3 DNA reads as TGTGCCAGCAGTTGGGGGGGCGGAGGTGGCTACACCTTC. Translation gives CASSWGGGGGYTF.

This chain links TRBV7-2 with TRBJ2-3, with 10 bases identical to TRBD2. The CDR3 has 14 amino acids. V lost 5 bases and J lost 4; bases outside the gene matches: 3. The V gene's germline CDR1 is SGHTA and CDR2 FQGNSA. The CDR3 nucleotides are TGTGCCAGCAGCCGAAGCGGGGGGGCAGATACGCAGTATTTT. It translates to CASSRSGGADTQYF. The whole variable domain, filled in from reference TRBV7-2 and TRBJ2-3, reads GAGVSQSPSNKVTEKGKDVELRCDPISGHTALYWYRQSLGQGLEFLIYFQGNSAPDKSGLPSDRFSAERTGGSVSTLTIQRTQQEDSAVYLCASSRSGGADTQYFGPGTRLTVL.

The chain couples TRBV5-1 to TRBJ2-3, with D uncertain. V gave up 4 bases and J gave up 2 bases, with 17 bases separating them. Per the germline V gene, CDR1 is SGHRS and CDR2 is YFSETQ. CDR3 length equals 16 residues. Here the CDR3 reads CASSAVGWSVTDTQYF. The DNA of the CDR3 is TGCGCCAGCAGCGCCGTGGGGTGGTCCGTCACAGATACGCAGTATTTT.

The chain carries TRBV11-2 and TRBJ1-1, with D perhaps TRBD1 (6 bases). The V gene's germline CDR1 is SGHAT and CDR2 FQNNGV. The length of the CDR3 is 15 residues. The germline V and J ends were trimmed by 4 bases and 6 bases, with 18 bases remaining between them. For the CDR3, the DNA is TGTGCCAGCAGCTCAGATGAGGTGGCAGGGGCTGAAGCTTTCTTT. Translated, it gives CASSSDEVAGAEAFF.

The V and J genes are TRBV2 and TRBJ1-2; D remains ambiguous. CDR1 SNHLY and CDR2 FYNNEI come from the germline V gene. Trimming took off 4 bases at V and 3 bases at J, with 9 bases between the two ends. The CDR3 extends over 13 amino acids. CDR3 amino acids: CASSVAEYYGYTF. For the CDR3, the DNA is TGTGCCAGCAGTGTAGCGGAATACTATGGCTACACCTTC.

The V gene is TRBV11-2, the J gene TRBJ1-1, with D possibly being TRBD1 (5 bases). The CDR3 is 15 residues long. Deletions cut 5 bases from V and 5 bases from J, with 18 bases between. CDR1 and CDR2 (germline): SGHAT, FQNNGV. CDR3 sequence: CASSNPLGGGTEAFF. The CDR3 DNA sequence: TGTGCCAGCAGCAATCCGCTTGGGGGAGGTACTGAAGCTTTCTTT.

The chain joins TRBV11-2 to TRBJ2-5; tentatively, D is TRBD2 (6 bases). The CDR3 loop spans 12 amino acids. Germline V CDR1 and CDR2: SGHAT, FQNNGV. The V end was cut by 4 bases, the J end by 3 bases, with 6 bases between. The CDR3 DNA follows: TGTGCCAGCAGCTGGAGGGAAGAGACCCAGTACTTC. Encoded protein: CASSWREETQYF.

The CDR3 sequence is CASRAPPPGPHQPQHF. As DNA, the CDR3 is TGTGCCAGTAGGGCTCCGCCTCCGGGTCCGCATCAGCCCCAGCATTTT. The V call is TRBV19, the J call TRBJ1-5, with D unclear. This CDR3 comprises 16 residues. V shed 6 bases and J shed 5 bases, with 20 bases lying between them. CDR1 and CDR2 (germline): LNHDA, SQIVND (reference sequence).

This clone was picked up one time. The chain is built from TRBV11-3 and TRBJ2-1; TRBD2 matches 7 bases. Trimming took 4 bases from V and 8 from J; bases not matched to a gene: 8. The V gene's germline CDR1 is SGHNT and CDR2 YENEEA. CDR3 length: 14 residues. The CDR3 sequence is CASSSSGGWDEQFF. The CDR3 DNA sequence: TGTGCCAGCAGCTCATCGGGGGGTTGGGATGAGCAGTTCTTC. The full variable domain, rest sourced from reference TRBV11-3 and TRBJ2-1, is EAGVVQSPRYKIIEKKQPVAFWCNPISGHNTLYWYLQNLGQGPELLIRYENEEAVDDSQLPKDRFSAERLKGVDSTLKIQPAELGDSAVYLCASSSSGGWDEQFFGPGTRLTVL.

This clone has a handful of counts. J is TRBJ2-1 and V is TRBV18; D ambiguous. Trimming removed 9 bases at V and 2 bases at J, with 5 bases between. CDR1 and CDR2 (germline): KGHSH, LQKENI. This CDR3 is 11 amino acids long. The CDR3 sequence: CASGAYNEQFF. Written as DNA, the CDR3 is TGTGCCAGTGGAGCCTACAATGAGCAGTTCTTC.

The gene calls are TRBV14 and TRBJ2-3; maybe TRBD1 (6 bases). V was trimmed by 8 bases and J by 5 bases, leaving 14 bases between them. The germline gives CDR1 SGHDN, CDR2 FVKESK. The CDR3 spans 13 residues. The CDR3 sequence: CASGVQGQDTQYF. In nucleotides, the CDR3 is TGTGCCAGCGGCGTACAGGGACAAGATACGCAGTATTTT. The full variable domain, completed using reference TRBV14 and TRBJ2-3, is EAGVTQFPSHSVIEKGQTVTLRCDPISGHDNLYWYRRVMGKEIKFLLHFVKESKQDESGMPNNRFLAERTGGTYSTLKVQPAELEDSGVYFCASGVQGQDTQYFGPGTRLTVL.